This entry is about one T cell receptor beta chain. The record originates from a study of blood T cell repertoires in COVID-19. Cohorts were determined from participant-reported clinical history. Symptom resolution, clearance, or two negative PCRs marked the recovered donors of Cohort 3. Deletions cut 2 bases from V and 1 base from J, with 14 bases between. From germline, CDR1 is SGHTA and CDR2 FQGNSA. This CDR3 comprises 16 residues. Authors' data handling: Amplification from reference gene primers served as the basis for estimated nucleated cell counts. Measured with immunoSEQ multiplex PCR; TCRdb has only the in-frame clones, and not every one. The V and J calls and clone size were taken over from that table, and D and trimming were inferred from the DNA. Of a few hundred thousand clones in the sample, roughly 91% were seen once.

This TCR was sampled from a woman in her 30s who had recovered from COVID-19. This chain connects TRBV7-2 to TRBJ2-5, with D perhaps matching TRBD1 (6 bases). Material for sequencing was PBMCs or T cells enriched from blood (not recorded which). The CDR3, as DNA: TGTGCCAGCAGCTTATATACACAGGGCCTCCAAGAGACCCAGTACTTC. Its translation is CASSLYTQGLQETQYF. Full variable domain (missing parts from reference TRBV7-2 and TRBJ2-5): GAGVSQSPSNKVTEKGKDVELRCDPISGHTALYWYRQSLGQGLEFLIYFQGNSAPDKSGLPSDRFSAERTGGSVSTLTIQRTQQEDSAVYLCASSLYTQGLQETQYFGPGTRLLVL.